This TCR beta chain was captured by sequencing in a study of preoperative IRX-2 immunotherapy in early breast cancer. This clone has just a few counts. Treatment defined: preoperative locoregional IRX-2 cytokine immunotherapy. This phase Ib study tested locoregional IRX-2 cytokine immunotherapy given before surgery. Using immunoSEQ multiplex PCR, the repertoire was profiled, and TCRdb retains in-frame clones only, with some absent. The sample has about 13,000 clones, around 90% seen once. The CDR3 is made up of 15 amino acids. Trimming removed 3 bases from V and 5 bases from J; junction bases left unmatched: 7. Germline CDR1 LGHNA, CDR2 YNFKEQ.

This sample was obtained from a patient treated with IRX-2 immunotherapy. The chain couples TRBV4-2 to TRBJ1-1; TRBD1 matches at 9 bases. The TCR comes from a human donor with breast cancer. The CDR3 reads CASSHLDRGKTEAFF. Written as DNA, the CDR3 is TGTGCCAGCAGCCACCTAGACAGGGGGAAGACTGAAGCTTTCTTT.